This T cell receptor beta chain was profiled in a study of CD8+CD57+ T cells in acquired aplastic anemia. The CDR3 has 17 amino acids. CDR1 and CDR2 (germline): MNHEY, SVGAGI. V was pared by 6 bases and J by 1 base, with 14 bases of the junction left unmatched. For sequencing, patients were chosen who had shown expansion of CD8+CD57+ cells by flow cytometry. TCR beta VDJ and CDR3 profiles were obtained from a genomic DNA template. One entry per CDR3 protein, called by TCRdb with MiXCR from the reads. This sample has about 200,000 distinct CDR3 sequences, with less than 60% found just once. This clonotype was observed a few times.

Material: sorted CD4+, CD8+, or CD8+CD57+ T cells (not recorded which) from PBMCs. This chain joins TRBV6-5 and TRBJ1-2; 7 bases fit TRBD1. This TCR came from a human donor with aplastic anemia. CDR3 sequence reads: CASSDLQGRSINYGYTF. The CDR3 nucleotides read TGTGCCAGCAGCGACTTACAGGGGCGGTCGATTAACTATGGCTACACCTTC.